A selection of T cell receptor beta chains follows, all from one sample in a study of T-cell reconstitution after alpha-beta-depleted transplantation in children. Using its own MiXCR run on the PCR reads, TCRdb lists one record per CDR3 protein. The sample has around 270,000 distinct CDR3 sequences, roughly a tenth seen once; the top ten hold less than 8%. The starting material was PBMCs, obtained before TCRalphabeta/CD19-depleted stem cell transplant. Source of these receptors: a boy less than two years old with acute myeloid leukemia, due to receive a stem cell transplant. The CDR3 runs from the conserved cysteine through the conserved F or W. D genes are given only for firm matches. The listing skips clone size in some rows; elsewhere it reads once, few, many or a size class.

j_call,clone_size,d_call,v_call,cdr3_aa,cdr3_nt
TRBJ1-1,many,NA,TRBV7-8,CASSLALGKNTEAFF,TGTGCCAGCAGCTTAGCGTTAGGTAAGAACACTGAAGCTTTCTTT
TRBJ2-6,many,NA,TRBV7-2,CASSLVRQTSGANVLTF,TGTGCCAGCAGCTTAGTGAGGCAGACCTCTGGGGCCAACGTCCTGACTTTC
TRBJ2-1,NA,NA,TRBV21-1,CASNEGHHYNEQFF,TGTGCCAGCAACGAAGGACACCACTACAATGAGCAGTTCTTC
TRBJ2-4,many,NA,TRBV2,CASTMDRRDIQYF,TGTGCCAGCACCATGGACAGGAGGGACATTCAGTACTTC
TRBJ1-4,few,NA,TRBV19,CASSIDRPTNEKLFF,TGTGCCAGTAGTATAGACAGACCAACTAATGAAAAACTGTTTTTT
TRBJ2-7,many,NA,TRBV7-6,CASSFAPGISYEQYF,TGTGCCAGCAGCTTCGCCCCGGGGATCTCCTACGAGCAGTACTTC
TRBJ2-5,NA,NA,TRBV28,CASSSAGWNQETQYF,TGTGCCAGCAGTTCCGCGGGGTGGAACCAAGAGACCCAGTACTTC
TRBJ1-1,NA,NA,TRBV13,CASSAPGRENTETFF,TGTGCCAGCAGCGCCCCCGGGAGGGAGAACACTGAAACTTTCTTT
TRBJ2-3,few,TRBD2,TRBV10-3,CAISTSGFSTDTQYF,TGTGCCATCAGCACTAGCGGGTTTAGCACAGATACGCAGTATTTT
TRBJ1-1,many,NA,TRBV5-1,CASSIDRFEAFF,TGCGCCAGCAGCATAGACAGGTTTGAAGCTTTCTTT
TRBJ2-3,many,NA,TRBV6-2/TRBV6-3,CASSYSLVRDTQYF,TGTGCCAGCAGTTATTCACTAGTTCGAGATACGCAGTATTTT
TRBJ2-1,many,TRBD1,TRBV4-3,CASSQGGQGTYNEQFF,TGCGCCAGCAGCCAAGGAGGACAGGGCACCTACAATGAGCAGTTCTTC
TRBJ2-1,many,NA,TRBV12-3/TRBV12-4,CASSPSGSLRGNEQFF,TGTGCCAGCAGTCCCTCGGGCAGCCTCCGGGGCAATGAGCAGTTCTTC
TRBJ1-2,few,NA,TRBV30,CAWSLTGGTYGYTF,TGTGCCTGGAGCCTGACAGGAGGAACCTATGGCTACACCTTC
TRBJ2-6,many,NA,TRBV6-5,CASRHGPPGGANVLTF,TGTGCCAGCCGTCACGGGCCCCCTGGGGGGGCCAACGTCCTGACTTTC
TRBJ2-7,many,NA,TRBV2,CASSVSSQYF,TGTGCCAGCAGTGTCAGTTCCCAGTACTTC
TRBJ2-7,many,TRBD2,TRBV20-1,CSALNLAGGSYEQYF,TGCAGTGCTCTTAACCTAGCGGGGGGCTCCTACGAGCAGTACTTC
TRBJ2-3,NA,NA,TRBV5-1,CASSLPGTEITDTQYF,TGCGCCAGCAGCTTGCCCGGGACGGAGATAACAGATACGCAGTATTTT
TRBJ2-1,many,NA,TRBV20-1,CSARGTKPSHNEQFF,TGCAGTGCTAGAGGCACGAAGCCCTCCCACAATGAGCAGTTCTTC
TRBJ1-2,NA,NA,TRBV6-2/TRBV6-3,CASSYDRPYGYTF,TGTGCCAGCAGTTACGACAGACCCTATGGCTACACCTTC
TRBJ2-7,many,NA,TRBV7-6,CASSLNREASYEQYF,TGTGCCAGCAGCTTGAACAGGGAGGCCTCCTACGAGCAGTACTTC
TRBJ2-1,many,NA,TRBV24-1,CATSDSDAWREQFF,TGTGCCACCAGTGATTCGGACGCCTGGAGGGAGCAGTTCTTC
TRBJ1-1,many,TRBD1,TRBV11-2,CASSLLTGDTEAFF,TGTGCCAGCAGCTTACTCACAGGGGACACTGAAGCTTTCTTT
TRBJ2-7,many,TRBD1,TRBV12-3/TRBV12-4,CASSSPGTGNLGEQYF,TGTGCCAGCAGTTCACCCGGGACAGGGAATCTAGGCGAGCAGTACTTC